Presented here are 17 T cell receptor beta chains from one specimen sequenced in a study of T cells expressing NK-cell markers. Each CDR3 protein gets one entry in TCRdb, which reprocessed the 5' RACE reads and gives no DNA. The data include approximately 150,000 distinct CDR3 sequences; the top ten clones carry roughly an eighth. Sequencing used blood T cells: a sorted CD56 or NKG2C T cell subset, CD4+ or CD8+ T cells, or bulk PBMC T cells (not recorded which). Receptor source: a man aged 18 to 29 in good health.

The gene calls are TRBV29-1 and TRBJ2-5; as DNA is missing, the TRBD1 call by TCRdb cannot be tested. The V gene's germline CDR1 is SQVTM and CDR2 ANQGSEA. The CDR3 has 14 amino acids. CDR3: CSVDSLGGIETQYF.

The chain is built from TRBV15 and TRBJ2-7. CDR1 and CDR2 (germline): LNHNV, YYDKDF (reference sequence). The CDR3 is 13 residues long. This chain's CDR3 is CATSRVEAYEQYF.

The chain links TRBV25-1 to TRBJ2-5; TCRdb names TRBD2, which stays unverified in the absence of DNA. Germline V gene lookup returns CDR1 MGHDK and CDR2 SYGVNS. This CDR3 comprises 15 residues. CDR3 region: CASSELAGVEETQYF. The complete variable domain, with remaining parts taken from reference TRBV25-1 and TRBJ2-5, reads EADIYQTPRYLVIGTGKKITLECSQTMGHDKMYWYQQDPGMELHLIHYSYGVNSTEKGDLSSESTVSRIRTEHFPLTLESARPSHTSQYLCASSELAGVEETQYFGPGTRLLVL.

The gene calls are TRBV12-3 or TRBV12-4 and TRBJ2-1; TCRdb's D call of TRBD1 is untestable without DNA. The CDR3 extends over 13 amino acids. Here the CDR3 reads CASSFSGGTEQFF.

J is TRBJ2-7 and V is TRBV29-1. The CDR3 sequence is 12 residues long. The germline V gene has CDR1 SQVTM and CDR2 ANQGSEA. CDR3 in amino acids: CSAEDSSYEQYF.

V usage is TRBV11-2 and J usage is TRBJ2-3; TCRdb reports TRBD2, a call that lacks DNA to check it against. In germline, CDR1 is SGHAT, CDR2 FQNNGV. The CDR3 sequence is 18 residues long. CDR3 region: CASSSPAGPSGRKDTQYF.

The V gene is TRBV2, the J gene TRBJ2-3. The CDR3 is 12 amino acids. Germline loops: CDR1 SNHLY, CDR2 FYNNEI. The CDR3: CASKQNPDTQYF.

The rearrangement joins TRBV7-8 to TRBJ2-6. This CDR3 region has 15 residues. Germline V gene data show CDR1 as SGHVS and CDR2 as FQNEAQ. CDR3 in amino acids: CASRLGFSGANVLTF.

The CDR3: CASSAWTDSSTDTQYF. The V call is TRBV9, the J call TRBJ2-3; TCRdb picks TRBD1, but there is no DNA to check that call. The CDR3 spans 16 residues. Germline CDR1 reads SGDLS; CDR2 reads YYNGEE.

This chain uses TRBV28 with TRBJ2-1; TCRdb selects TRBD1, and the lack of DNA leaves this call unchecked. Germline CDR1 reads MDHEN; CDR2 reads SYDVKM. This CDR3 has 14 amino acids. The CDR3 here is CASSIGTPRNEQFF.

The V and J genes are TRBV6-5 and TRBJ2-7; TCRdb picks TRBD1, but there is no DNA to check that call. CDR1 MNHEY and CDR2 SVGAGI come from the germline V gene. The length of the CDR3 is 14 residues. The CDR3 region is CASSYKSQQGEQYF.

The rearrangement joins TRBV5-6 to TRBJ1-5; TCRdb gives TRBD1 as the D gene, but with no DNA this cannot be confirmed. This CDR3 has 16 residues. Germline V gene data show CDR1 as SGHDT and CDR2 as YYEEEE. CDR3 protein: CASSLPGTARGQPQHF.

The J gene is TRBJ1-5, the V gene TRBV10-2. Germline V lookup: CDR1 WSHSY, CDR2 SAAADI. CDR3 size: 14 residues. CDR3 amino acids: CASSELRWNQPQHF.

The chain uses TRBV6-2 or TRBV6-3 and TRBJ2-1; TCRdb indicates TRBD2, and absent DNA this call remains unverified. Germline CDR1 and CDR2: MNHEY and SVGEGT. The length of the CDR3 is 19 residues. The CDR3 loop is CASSYVWEGIISGGDEQFF.

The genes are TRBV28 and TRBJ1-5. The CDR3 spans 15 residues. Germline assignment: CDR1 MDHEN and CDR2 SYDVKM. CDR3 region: CASSSPDGHNQPQHF.

This CDR3 is CASSQIWVGGNEQFF. The chain is built from TRBV4-1 and TRBJ2-1; absent DNA, TCRdb's TRBD1 call cannot be checked. The germline gives CDR1 MGHRA, CDR2 YSYEKL. The CDR3 runs to 15 residues.

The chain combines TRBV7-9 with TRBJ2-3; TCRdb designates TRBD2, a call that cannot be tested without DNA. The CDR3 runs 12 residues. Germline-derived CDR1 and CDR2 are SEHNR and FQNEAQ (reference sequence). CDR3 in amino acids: CASEGSTDTQYF.